This is a list of T cell receptor beta chains from one sample in a study of T cells after yellow fever vaccination. TCRdb itself ran the 5' RACE reads through MiXCR, one entry per CDR3 protein. The sample carries 65,000 to 70,000 distinct CDR3 sequences, roughly 6% recorded once. Sample: CD4+ T cells sorted from PBMCs, taken more than 14 days after the first yellow fever vaccination. These TCRs come from a man aged 18 to 35 who received the YFV17D yellow fever vaccine. Both conserved end residues are part of each CDR3. The order of the fields is J gene, D gene, V gene, clone size, CDR3 DNA, CDR3 protein. D genes are given only for firm matches. The size entry gives once, few or many counts, or a class when the clone is expanded.

TRBJ2-2 | TRBD2 | TRBV3-1 | many | TGTGCCAGCACCCGAACTAGCGGAAATCACGGGGAGCTGTTTTTT | CASTRTSGNHGELFF
TRBJ2-6 | - | TRBV5-4 | few | TGTGCCAGCAGCTTCCTTGCGTTTTGGGGACAAGAATACTCTGGGGCCAACGTCCTGACTTTC | CASSFLAFWGQEYSGANVLTF
TRBJ1-1 | - | TRBV6-2/TRBV6-3 | many | TGTGCCACCGGCTCGAGTACTGAAGCTTTCTTT | CATGSSTEAFF
TRBJ2-3 | TRBD2 | TRBV20-1 | many | TGCAGTGCTAGGCATACTAGCGGGGGCCGCACAGATACGCAGTATTTT | CSARHTSGGRTDTQYF
TRBJ2-5 | - | TRBV3-1 | many | TGTGCCAGCAGCCAGGCCCAAGGGCAAGAGACCCAGTACTTC | CASSQAQGQETQYF
TRBJ1-2 | TRBD1 | TRBV7-8 | many | TGTGCCAGCAGCTTACCAACGAAGGACAGGGAGAAAATCTACTATGGCTACACCTTC | CASSLPTKDREKIYYGYTF
TRBJ2-5 | TRBD1 | TRBV7-7 | many | TGTGCCAGCAGCCCTACAGGGGTGAAAGAGACCCAGTACTTC | CASSPTGVKETQYF
TRBJ1-5 | - | TRBV3-1 | many | TGTGCCAGCAGCCAAGATCAGTACTATCAGCCCCAGCATTTT | CASSQDQYYQPQHF
TRBJ1-6 | - | TRBV7-2 | many | TGTGCCAGCAGCTCCTTCACTGGAGGGGGGTCACCCCTCCACTTT | CASSSFTGGGSPLHF
TRBJ2-7 | - | TRBV12-3/TRBV12-4 | many | TGTGCCAGCAGTCGTAACTCTCGCTACGAGCAGTACTTC | CASSRNSRYEQYF